These 21 T cell receptor beta chains came from one sample sequenced in a study of CD8 T cells in ankylosing spondylitis. TCRdb independently ran MiXCR on the 5' RACE reads; one entry per CDR3 protein. Here the sample spans more than 650,000 distinct CDR3 sequences, about 12% being singletons. Findings of the study overall: Ankylosing spondylitis blood appeared to carry a characteristic TCR beta motif of 7 or 8 highly homologous variants.

No antigens are known for them. The sequenced sample was blood, either unsorted or a sorted T cell fraction (not recorded which). The receptors derive from a male donor with ankylosing spondylitis.

This clonotype was observed many times. The V call is TRBV20-1, the J call TRBJ2-1, with a possible D match to TRBD2 (6 bases). V was clipped by 3 bases and J by 2 bases, with 8 bases between them. CDR3 length: 13 residues. Per the germline V gene, CDR1 is DFQATT and CDR2 is SNEGSKA (reference sequence). CDR3 coding DNA: TGCAGTGCTAGTTGGGGGGCCTACAATGAGCAGTTCTTC. Protein sequence: CSASWGAYNEQFF.

This clonotype was recorded at least ten times. The chain is built from TRBV12-3 or TRBV12-4 and TRBJ2-1; 8 bases are shared with TRBD1. The CDR3 has 13 residues. V lost 6 bases to trimming and J lost 10 bases; unmatched junction nucleotides: 8. DNA for the CDR3: TGTGCCAGCAGCCCCGACAGGGGAAGGGAGCAGTTCTTC. Amino acids: CASSPDRGREQFF.

This clonotype was detected ten times or more. The chain joins TRBV20-1 to TRBJ1-3, with D tentatively TRBD1 (5 bases). The germline V gene encodes CDR1 DFQATT and CDR2 SNEGSKA (reference sequence). V gave up 3 bases and J gave up 3 bases, with 9 bases separating them. The CDR3 loop spans 13 amino acids. DNA for the CDR3: TGCAGTGCTAGTGGGGCGGGTGGAAACACCATATATTTT. Encoded protein: CSASGAGGNTIYF.

The chain links TRBV15 to TRBJ2-7; D is ambiguous. From germline, CDR1 is LNHNV and CDR2 YYDKDF (reference sequence). The CDR3 spans 13 residues. The V end was cut by 4 bases, the J end by 3 bases, with 10 bases between. CDR3 protein: CATSTTPRYEQYF. The CDR3 nucleotides are TGTGCCACCAGCACTACGCCCCGCTACGAGCAGTACTTC.

V gene TRBV3-1 combines with J gene TRBJ2-3; 11 bases match TRBD2. The CDR3 has 15 amino acids. Germline V gives CDR1 LGHDT, CDR2 YNNKEL (reference sequence). Germline trimming cut 6 bases from V and 3 bases from J; bases unmatched to any gene: 5. The CDR3 loop reads CASSALAGVTDTQYF. The CDR3 bases are TGTGCCAGCAGTGCACTAGCGGGAGTGACAGATACGCAGTATTTT.

There are a few counts of this clonotype. The J gene is TRBJ2-2, the V gene TRBV11-2; TRBD1 or TRBD2 may be the D gene (6 bases each). The V and J ends lost 1 base and 5 bases respectively, with 23 bases between them. This CDR3 comprises 19 residues. Germline CDR1 reads SGHAT; CDR2 reads FQNNGV. The CDR3 loop reads CASSLGWSGRGLPTGELFF. CDR3 sequence (DNA): TGTGCCAGCAGCTTAGGTTGGTCGGGCAGGGGACTCCCGACCGGGGAGCTGTTTTTT.

This clonotype was observed a handful of times. This chain connects TRBV29-1 to TRBJ2-4, with 10 bases identical to TRBD1. Trimming at V came to 7 bases and at J to 9 bases, leaving 6 bases not matched to a gene. The CDR3 has 12 amino acids. The germline V gene has CDR1 SQVTM and CDR2 ANQGSEA. The chain's CDR3 is CSAGTGASIQYF. CDR3 sequence (DNA): TGCAGCGCAGGGACAGGGGCGTCCATTCAGTACTTC.

A few counts support this clonotype. CDR3 residues: CASSLEVAGAEETQYF. The CDR3 nucleotides read TGCGCCAGCAGCTTGGAAGTCGCGGGGGCGGAGGAGACCCAGTACTTC. The chain carries TRBV5-1 and TRBJ2-5; a weak D match, TRBD2 (7 bases). Trimming stripped 0 bases from V and 5 bases from J, with 17 bases between. Germline loops: CDR1 SGHRS, CDR2 YFSETQ. CDR3 length: 16 amino acids.

This clonotype was recorded at least ten times. This sequence joins TRBV7-2 and TRBJ1-5; 7 nucleotides align to TRBD1. Germline V CDR1 and CDR2: SGHTA, FQGNSA. The CDR3 length is 15 residues. With V trimmed by 2 bases and J by 5 bases, 6 bases remained unmatched. CDR3 amino acids: CASSLQTGPYQPQHF. CDR3 bases: TGTGCCAGCAGCTTACAGACAGGGCCCTATCAGCCCCAGCATTTT.

This chain connects TRBV11-2 to TRBJ2-7, with TRBD1 identical over 7 bases. This CDR3 spans 14 amino acids. The germline V gene encodes CDR1 SGHAT and CDR2 FQNNGV. The junction had 8 bases not matched to a gene; V was cut back by 4 bases and J by 5 bases. The DNA of the CDR3 is TGTGCCAGCAGCTCCCCGAGGGGGCGCAACGAGCAGTACTTC. This encodes CASSSPRGRNEQYF.

The CDR3 DNA follows: TGCGCCAGCAGCTTGGGCGGCTCTTACCCAGAGACCCAGTACTTC. Translated, it gives CASSLGGSYPETQYF. The rearrangement links TRBV5-1 to TRBJ2-5; no reliable D call. The CDR3 is made up of 15 amino acids. The germline CDR1 and CDR2 sequences are SGHRS and YFSETQ. The V gene lost 0 bases and the J gene lost 4 bases, with 13 bases spanning the gap.

V gene TRBV28 combines with J gene TRBJ1-2, with 7 bases aligning to TRBD1. J gave up 5 bases and V 5 bases, and 5 bases lay outside the gene matches. The CDR3 covers 13 residues. Germline CDR1 and CDR2: MDHEN and SYDVKM. CDR3 residues: CASSPGQQYGYTF. CDR3 coding DNA: TGTGCCAGCAGTCCGGGACAGCAATATGGCTACACCTTC.

The CDR3 loop reads CASSLNWRDIQYF. CDR3 DNA: TGTGCCAGCAGCTTAAACTGGCGGGACATTCAGTACTTC. The rearrangement joins TRBV11-2 to TRBJ2-4, with a possible D match to TRBD2 (5 bases). Trimming shortened V by 2 bases and J by 8 bases, and 10 bases separated the two germline ends. The CDR3 totals 13 residues. The germline CDR1 and CDR2 sequences are SGHAT and FQNNGV.

The chain joins TRBV10-3 to TRBJ2-3, with TRBD2 identical over 7 bases. CDR1 and CDR2 (germline): ENHRY, SYGVKD. The trim removed 10 bases at V and 2 bases at J, leaving 9 bases unmatched. The CDR3 sequence is 14 residues long. CDR3 DNA sequence: TGTGCCAACAAAGGGGAGGGCCCCACAGATACGCAGTATTTT. Translation: CANKGEGPTDTQYF.

CDR3 residues: CASSYSVRGRTYEQYF. The CDR3 DNA reads as TGTGCCAGCAGTTACTCGGTCAGGGGAAGAACCTACGAGCAGTACTTC. The V and J genes are TRBV6-2 or TRBV6-3 and TRBJ2-7, with TRBD1 as a possible D gene (6 bases). Germline V gene sequence: CDR1 MNHEY, CDR2 SVGEGT. The CDR3 extends over 16 amino acids. V lost 0 bases and J 2 bases, leaving 14 bases between the germline ends.

This clonotype has a handful of counts. J is TRBJ1-6 and V is TRBV6-1; 7 bases map to TRBD1. Germline V CDR1 and CDR2: MNHNS, SASEGT. V lost 0 bases, J lost 10 bases, and 6 bases stayed unmatched. This CDR3 has 15 residues. CDR3 DNA: TGTGCCAGCAGTGAAGCACGACAGGGTGTATCACCCCTCCACTTT. Its protein product is CASSEARQGVSPLHF.

The chain couples TRBV7-2 to TRBJ1-2, with 7 bases matching TRBD1. Germline V gives CDR1 SGHTA, CDR2 FQGNSA. Unmatched junction bases numbered 4, after V lost 3 bases and J lost 3 bases. There are 14 residues in the CDR3. CDR3 residues: CASSFDREDYGYTF. The CDR3 DNA sequence: TGTGCCAGCAGCTTTGACAGGGAAGACTATGGCTACACCTTC.

This clonotype was seen only a few times. This chain joins TRBV2 and TRBJ1-1, with D possibly matching TRBD1 (6 bases). V gave up 5 bases and J gave up 0 bases, with 13 bases separating them. This CDR3 is 15 amino acids long. From germline, CDR1 is SNHLY and CDR2 FYNNEI. The CDR3 reads CASSFRGPMNTEAFF. The CDR3 bases are TGTGCCAGCAGTTTCAGGGGACCGATGAACACTGAAGCTTTCTTT.

This clonotype showed up just a few times. This chain links TRBV30 with TRBJ1-2, with D unclear. Looked up from germline, CDR1 is GTSNPN and CDR2 is SVGIG (reference sequence). CDR3 length equals 11 residues. Trimming removed 1 base at V and 4 bases at J, with 4 bases between. CDR3 in DNA: TGTGCCTGGAGTGATTTCTATGGCTACACCTTC. Protein: CAWSDFYGYTF.

The sample holds a few counts of this clonotype. This chain uses TRBV4-3 with TRBJ1-2, with unresolved D. Trimming removed 0 bases from V and 2 bases from J, with 16 bases in between. The CDR3 is 17 residues long. Germline loops: CDR1 LGHNA, CDR2 YSLEER. In nucleotides, the CDR3 is TGCGCCAGCAGCCAAGAGCACAGCCTAGGACTCAACTATGGCTACACCTTC. Its translation is CASSQEHSLGLNYGYTF.

The chain couples TRBV5-5 to TRBJ2-7, with D possibly being TRBD2 (6 bases). The CDR3 loop spans 12 amino acids. Trimming stripped 0 bases from V and 12 bases from J, with 13 bases between. Germline V CDR1 and CDR2: SGHKS, YYEKEE (reference sequence). The CDR3 protein is CASSLVGGTVYF. The CDR3 DNA is TGTGCCAGCAGCTTGGTGGGAGGAACAGTGTACTTC.